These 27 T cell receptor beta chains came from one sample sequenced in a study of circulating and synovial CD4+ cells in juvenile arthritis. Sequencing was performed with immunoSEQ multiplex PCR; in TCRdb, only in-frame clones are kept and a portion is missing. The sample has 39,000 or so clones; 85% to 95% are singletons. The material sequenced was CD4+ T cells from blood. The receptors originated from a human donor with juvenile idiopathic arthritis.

The CDR3 protein is CASSLGRGLNEKLFF. The CDR3 DNA follows: TGTGCCAGCAGCTTAGGGAGGGGGCTTAATGAAAAACTGTTTTTT. V and J are TRBV7-2 and TRBJ1-4, with 7 bases identical to TRBD1. The CDR3 is 15 amino acids. CDR1 is SGHTA, CDR2 FQGNSA, per germline. J lost 4 bases, V lost 1 base, and 3 bases had no gene match.

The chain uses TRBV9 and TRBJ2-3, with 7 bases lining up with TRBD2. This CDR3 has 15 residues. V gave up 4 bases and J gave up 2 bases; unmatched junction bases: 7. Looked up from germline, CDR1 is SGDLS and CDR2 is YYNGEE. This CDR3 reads CASSPPAGYTDTQYF. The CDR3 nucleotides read TGTGCCAGCAGCCCACCAGCGGGGTACACAGATACGCAGTATTTT.

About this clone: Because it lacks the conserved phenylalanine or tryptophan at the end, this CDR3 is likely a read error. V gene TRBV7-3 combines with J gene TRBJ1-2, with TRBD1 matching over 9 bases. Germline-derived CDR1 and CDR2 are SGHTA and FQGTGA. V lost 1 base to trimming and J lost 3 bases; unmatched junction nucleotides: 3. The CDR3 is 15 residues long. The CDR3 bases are TGTGCCAGCAGCTTAATGGGACAGGGCGACTATGGCTACACCCTC. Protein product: CASSLMGQGDYGYTL.

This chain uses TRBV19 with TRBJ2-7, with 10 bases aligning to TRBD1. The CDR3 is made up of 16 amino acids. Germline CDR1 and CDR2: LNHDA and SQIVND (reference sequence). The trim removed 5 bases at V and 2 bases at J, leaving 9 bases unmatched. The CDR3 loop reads CASSRTGGPLTYEQYF. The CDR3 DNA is TGTGCCAGTAGTCGGACAGGGGGTCCCCTAACCTACGAGCAGTACTTC.

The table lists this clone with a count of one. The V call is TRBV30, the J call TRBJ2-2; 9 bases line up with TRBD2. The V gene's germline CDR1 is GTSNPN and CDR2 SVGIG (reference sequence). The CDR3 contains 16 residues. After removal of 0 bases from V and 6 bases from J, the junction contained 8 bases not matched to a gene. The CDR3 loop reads CAWSVLPGLAPGELFF. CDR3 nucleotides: TGTGCCTGGAGTGTACTCCCGGGACTAGCACCCGGGGAGCTGTTTTTT. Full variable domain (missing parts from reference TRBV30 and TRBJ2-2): SQTIHQWPATLVQPVGSPLSLECTVEGTSNPNLYWYRQAAGRGLQLLFYSVGIGQISSEVPQNLSASRPQDRQFILSSKKLLLSDSGFYLCAWSVLPGLAPGELFFGEGSRLTVL.

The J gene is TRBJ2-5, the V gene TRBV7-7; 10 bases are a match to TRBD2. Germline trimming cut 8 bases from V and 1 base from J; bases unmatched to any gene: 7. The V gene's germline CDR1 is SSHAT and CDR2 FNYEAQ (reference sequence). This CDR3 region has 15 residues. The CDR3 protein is CASSQRGGIQETQYF. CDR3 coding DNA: TGTGCCAGCTCCCAGCGGGGGGGAATCCAAGAGACCCAGTACTTC. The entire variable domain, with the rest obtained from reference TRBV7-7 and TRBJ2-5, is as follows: GAGVSQSPRYKVTKRGQDVTLRCDPISSHATLYWYQQALGQGPEFLTYFNYEAQPDKSGLPSDRFSAERPEGSISTLTIQRTEQRDSAMYRCASSQRGGIQETQYFGPGTRLLVL.

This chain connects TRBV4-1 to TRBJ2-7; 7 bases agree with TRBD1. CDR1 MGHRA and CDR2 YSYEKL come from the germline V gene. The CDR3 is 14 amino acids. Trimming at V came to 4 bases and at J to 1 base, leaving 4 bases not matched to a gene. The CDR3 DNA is TGCGCCAGCAGCCGCGAACAGGGGTCCTACGAGCAGTACTTC. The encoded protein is CASSREQGSYEQYF.

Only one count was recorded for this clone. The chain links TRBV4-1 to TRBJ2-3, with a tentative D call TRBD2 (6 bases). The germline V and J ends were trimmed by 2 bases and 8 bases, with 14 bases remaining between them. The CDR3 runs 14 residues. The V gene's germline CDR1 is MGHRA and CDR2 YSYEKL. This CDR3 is CASSQPTRRGTQYF. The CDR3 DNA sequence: TGCGCCAGCAGCCAACCCACTCGGAGGGGTACGCAGTATTTT.

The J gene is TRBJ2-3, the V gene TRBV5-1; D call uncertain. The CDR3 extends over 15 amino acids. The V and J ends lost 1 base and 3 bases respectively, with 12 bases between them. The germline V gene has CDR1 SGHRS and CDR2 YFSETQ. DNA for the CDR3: TGCGCCAGCAGCTTGATTCTAGTTGGAACAGATACGCAGTATTTT. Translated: CASSLILVGTDTQYF.

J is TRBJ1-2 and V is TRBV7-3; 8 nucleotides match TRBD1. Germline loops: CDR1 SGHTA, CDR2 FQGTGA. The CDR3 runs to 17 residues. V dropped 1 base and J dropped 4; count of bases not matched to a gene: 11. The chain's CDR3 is CASSLNPLQGDGYGYTF. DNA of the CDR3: TGTGCCAGCAGCTTAAACCCCTTACAGGGGGACGGCTATGGCTACACCTTC.

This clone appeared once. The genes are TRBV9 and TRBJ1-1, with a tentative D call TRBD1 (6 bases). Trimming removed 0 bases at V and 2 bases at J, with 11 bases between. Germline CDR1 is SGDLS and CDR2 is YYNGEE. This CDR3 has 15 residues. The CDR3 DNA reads TGTGCCAGCAGCGTAGCCCCAGGGGACAACACTGAAGCTTTCTTT. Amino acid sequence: CASSVAPGDNTEAFF.

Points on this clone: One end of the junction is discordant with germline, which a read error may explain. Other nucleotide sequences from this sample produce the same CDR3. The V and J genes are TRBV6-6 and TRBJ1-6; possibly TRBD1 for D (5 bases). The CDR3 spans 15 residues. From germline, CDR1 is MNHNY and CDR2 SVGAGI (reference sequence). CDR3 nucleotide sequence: TGTGCCAGCAGTTACTCGTACGGGGGTTATTCCCCCCTCCACTTT. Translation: CASSYSYGGYSPLHF.

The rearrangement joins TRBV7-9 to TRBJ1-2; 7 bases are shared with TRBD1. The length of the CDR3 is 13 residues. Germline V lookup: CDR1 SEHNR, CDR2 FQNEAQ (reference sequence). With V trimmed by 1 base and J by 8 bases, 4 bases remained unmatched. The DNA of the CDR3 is TGTGCCAGCAGCTTAGGACAGGGCAGAGGCTACACCTTC. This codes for CASSLGQGRGYTF.

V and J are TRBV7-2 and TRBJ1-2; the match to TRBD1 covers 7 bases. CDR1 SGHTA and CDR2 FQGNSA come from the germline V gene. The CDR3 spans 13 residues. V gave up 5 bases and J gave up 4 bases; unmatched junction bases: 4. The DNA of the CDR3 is TGTGCCAGCAGCCAGGGACAGATCTATGGCTACACCTTC. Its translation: CASSQGQIYGYTF.

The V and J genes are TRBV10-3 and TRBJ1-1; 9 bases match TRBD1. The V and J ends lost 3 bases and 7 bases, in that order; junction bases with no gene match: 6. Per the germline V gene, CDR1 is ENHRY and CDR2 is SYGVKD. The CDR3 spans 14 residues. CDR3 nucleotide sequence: TGTGCCATCAGTGACCGGACAGGGGATGGTGAAGCTTTCTTT. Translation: CAISDRTGDGEAFF.

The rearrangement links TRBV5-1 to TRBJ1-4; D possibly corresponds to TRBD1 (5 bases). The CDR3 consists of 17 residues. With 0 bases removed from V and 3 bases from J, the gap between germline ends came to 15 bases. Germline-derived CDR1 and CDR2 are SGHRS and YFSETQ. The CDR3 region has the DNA TGCGCCAGCAGCTTGGGATTCGGGGGATCGGCTAATGAAAAACTGTTTTTT. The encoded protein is CASSLGFGGSANEKLFF.

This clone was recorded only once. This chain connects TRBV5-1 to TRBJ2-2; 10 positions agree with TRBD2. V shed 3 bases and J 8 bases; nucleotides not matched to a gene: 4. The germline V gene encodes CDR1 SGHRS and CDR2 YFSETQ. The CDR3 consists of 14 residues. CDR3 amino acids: CASSSQTSGGELFF. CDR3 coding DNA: TGCGCCAGCAGCTCCCAGACTAGCGGGGGGGAGCTGTTTTTT.

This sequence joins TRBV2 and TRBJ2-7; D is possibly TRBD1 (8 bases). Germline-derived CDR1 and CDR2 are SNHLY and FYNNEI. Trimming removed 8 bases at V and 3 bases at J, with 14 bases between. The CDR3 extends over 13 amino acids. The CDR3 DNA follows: TGTGCCAGCGACAGGGGAGGGAGCTACGAGCAGTACTTC. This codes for CASDRGGSYEQYF. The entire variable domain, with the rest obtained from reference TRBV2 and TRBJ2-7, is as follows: EPEVTQTPSHQVTQMGQEVILRCVPISNHLYFYWYRQILGQKVEFLVSFYNNEISEKSEIFDDQFSVERPDGSNFTLKIRSTKLEDSAMYFCASDRGGSYEQYFGPGTRLTVT.

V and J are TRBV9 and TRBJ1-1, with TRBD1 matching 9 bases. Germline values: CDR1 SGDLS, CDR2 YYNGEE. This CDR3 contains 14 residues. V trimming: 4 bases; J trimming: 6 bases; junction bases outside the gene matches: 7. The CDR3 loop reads CASSPKTGGPEAFF. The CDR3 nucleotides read TGTGCCAGCAGCCCAAAGACAGGGGGTCCTGAAGCTTTCTTT.

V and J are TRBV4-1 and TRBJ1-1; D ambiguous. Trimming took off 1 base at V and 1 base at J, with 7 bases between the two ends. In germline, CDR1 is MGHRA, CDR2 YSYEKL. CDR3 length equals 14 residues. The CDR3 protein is CASSQGGRNTEAFF. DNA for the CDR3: TGCGCCAGCAGCCAAGGAGGGAGGAACACTGAAGCTTTCTTT.

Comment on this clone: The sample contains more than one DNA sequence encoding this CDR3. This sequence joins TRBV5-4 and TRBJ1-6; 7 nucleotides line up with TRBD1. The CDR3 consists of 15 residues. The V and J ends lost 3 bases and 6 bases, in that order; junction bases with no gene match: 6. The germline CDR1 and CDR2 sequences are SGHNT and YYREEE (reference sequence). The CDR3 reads CASSSDRASNSPLHF. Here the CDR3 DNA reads TGTGCCAGCAGCTCTGACAGGGCAAGTAATTCACCCCTCCACTTT.

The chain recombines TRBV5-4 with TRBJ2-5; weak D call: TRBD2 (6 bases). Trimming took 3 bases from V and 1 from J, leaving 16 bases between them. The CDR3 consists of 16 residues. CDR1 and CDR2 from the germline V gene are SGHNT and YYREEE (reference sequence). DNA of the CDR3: TGTGCCAGCAGCTCCAAGGGAGCGGGTCCCCAAGAGACCCAGTACTTC. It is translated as CASSSKGAGPQETQYF. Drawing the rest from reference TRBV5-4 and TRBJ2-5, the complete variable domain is ETGVTQSPTHLIKTRGQQVTLRCSSQSGHNTVSWYQQALGQGPQFIFQYYREEENGRGNFPPRFSGLQFPNYSSELNVNALELDDSALYLCASSSKGAGPQETQYFGPGTRLLVL.

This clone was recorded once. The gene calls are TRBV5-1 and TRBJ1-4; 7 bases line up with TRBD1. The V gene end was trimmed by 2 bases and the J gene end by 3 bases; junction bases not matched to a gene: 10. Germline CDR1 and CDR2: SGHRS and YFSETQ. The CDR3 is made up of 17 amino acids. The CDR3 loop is CASSLSAVRGANEKLFF. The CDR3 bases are TGCGCCAGCAGCTTATCGGCCGTCAGGGGGGCTAATGAAAAACTGTTTTTT.

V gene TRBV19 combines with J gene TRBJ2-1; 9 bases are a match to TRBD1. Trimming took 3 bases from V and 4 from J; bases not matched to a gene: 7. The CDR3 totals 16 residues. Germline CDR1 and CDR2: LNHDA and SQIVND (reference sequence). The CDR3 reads CASSIHGTGKYNEQFF. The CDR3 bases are TGTGCCAGTAGTATCCACGGGACAGGGAAGTACAATGAGCAGTTCTTC.

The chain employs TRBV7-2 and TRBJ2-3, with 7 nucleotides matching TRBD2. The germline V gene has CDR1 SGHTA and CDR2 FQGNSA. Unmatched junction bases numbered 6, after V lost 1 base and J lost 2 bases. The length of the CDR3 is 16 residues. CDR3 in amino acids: CASSLVRTRNTDTQYF. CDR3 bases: TGTGCCAGCAGCTTAGTCCGGACTAGAAACACAGATACGCAGTATTTT. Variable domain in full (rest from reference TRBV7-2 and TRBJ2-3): GAGVSQSPSNKVTEKGKDVELRCDPISGHTALYWYRQSLGQGLEFLIYFQGNSAPDKSGLPSDRFSAERTGGSVSTLTIQRTQQEDSAVYLCASSLVRTRNTDTQYFGPGTRLTVL.

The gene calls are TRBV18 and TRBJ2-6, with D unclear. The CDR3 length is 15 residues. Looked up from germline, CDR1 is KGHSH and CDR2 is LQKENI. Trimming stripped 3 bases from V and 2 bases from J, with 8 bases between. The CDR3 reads CASSPQAPGANVLTF. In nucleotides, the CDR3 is TGTGCCAGCTCACCGCAGGCCCCTGGGGCCAACGTCCTGACTTTC.

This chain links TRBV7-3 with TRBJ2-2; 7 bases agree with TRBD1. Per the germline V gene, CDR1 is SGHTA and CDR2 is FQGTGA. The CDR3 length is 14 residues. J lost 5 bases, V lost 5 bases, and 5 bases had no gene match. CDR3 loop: CASSRDRDTGELFF. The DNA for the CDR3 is TGTGCCAGCAGCCGTGACAGGGATACCGGGGAGCTGTTTTTT.